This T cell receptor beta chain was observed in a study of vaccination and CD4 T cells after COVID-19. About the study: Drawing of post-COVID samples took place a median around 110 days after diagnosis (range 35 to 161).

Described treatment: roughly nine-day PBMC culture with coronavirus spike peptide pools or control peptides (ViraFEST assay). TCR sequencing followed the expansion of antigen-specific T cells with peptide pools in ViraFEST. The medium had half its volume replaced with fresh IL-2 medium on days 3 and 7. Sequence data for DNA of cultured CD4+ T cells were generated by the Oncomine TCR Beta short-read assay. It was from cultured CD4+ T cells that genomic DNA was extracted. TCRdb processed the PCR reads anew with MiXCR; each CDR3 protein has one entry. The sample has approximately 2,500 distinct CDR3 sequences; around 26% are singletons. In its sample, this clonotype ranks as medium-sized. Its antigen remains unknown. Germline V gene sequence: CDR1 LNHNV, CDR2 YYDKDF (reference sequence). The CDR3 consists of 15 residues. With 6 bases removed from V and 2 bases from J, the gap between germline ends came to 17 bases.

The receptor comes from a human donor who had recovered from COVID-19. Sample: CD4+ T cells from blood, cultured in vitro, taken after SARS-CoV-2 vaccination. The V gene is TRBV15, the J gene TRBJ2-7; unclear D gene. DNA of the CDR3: TGTGCCACCAGTCCTGACTGGTCCGGGCCCTACGAGCAGTACTTC. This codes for CATSPDWSGPYEQYF.